A selection of T cell receptor beta chains follows, all from one sample in a study of beta chain features in type 1 diabetes. Repertoires were generated with immunoSEQ multiplex PCR, while TCRdb's copy carries only in-frame clones and drops some. The sample has about 640,000 clones, around 12% seen once. The sample taken for sequencing was naive CD4+ T cells from blood. The receptors were gathered from a man aged 30 to 45 with type 1 diabetes. Both conserved end residues are part of each CDR3. A D gene is named only where the DNA matches it firmly. Clone sizes are given selectively: once, few, many, or a class where the clone is expanded.

CDR3 DNA,CDR3 protein,V gene,D gene,clone size,J gene
TGTGCCAGCAGGGACAGGGGGCGAGATACGCAGTATTTT,CASRDRGRDTQYF,TRBV2,TRBD1,few,TRBJ2-3
TGCGCCAGCAGCCAAACCCAGCGTGGGGAGACCCAGTACTTC,CASSQTQRGETQYF,TRBV4-1,NA,NA,TRBJ2-5
TGTGCCAGCAGCGCCCGACAGGGCCTTGGCTACACCTTC,CASSARQGLGYTF,TRBV9,TRBD1,few,TRBJ1-2
TGTGCCAGCAGAATGACAGGGGGCACTGAAGCTTTCTTT,CASRMTGGTEAFF,TRBV27,TRBD1,few,TRBJ1-1
TGTGCCAGCAGCCCCCAGGGGGGGCTGGGAGAGGAAAAACTGTTTTTT,CASSPQGGLGEEKLFF,TRBV9,TRBD1,few,TRBJ1-4
TGTGCCAGCAGGTCTAGCGGGGGGGCCGGAGAAGAGACCCAGTACTTC,CASRSSGGAGEETQYF,TRBV28,TRBD2,few,TRBJ2-5
TGTGCCAGCAGTTACCAAGGATCACCAGACAGCTATGGCTACACCTTC,CASSYQGSPDSYGYTF,TRBV6-5,NA,few,TRBJ1-2
TGTGCCAGCAGCCGGACGACAGGAAGGGTCTACGAGCAGTACTTC,CASSRTTGRVYEQYF,TRBV14,NA,few,TRBJ2-7
TGTGCCAGCAGCTTAGCGATCACAGGGGGCATTACCGGGGAGCTGTTTTTT,CASSLAITGGITGELFF,TRBV5-4,TRBD1,few,TRBJ2-2
TGTGCCAGCAGCCAAGGGCCCCCAACAGGGGACTCTTCCTACAATGAGCAGTTCTTC,CASSQGPPTGDSSYNEQFF,TRBV4-2,NA,many,TRBJ2-1
TGCAGCGTTGAAAAGGGTCGGGGTCCAGCTAACTATGGCTACACCTTC,CSVEKGRGPANYGYTF,TRBV29-1,NA,few,TRBJ1-2
TGTGCCAGCAGCCCCTGGGGGGGGAACACCGGGGAGCTGTTTTTT,CASSPWGGNTGELFF,TRBV7-2,TRBD2,NA,TRBJ2-2
TGTGCCAGCAGCCCCTTAACGACAGTTTCGGAAGCTTTCTTT,CASSPLTTVSEAFF,TRBV4-2,NA,NA,TRBJ1-1
TGCAGCGTATGGGACAGGGGGAACTATGGCTACACCTTC,CSVWDRGNYGYTF,TRBV29-1,TRBD1,NA,TRBJ1-2
TGTGCCAGCTCACGACAGGGATTTCAGGATGAGCAGTTCTTC,CASSRQGFQDEQFF,TRBV18,TRBD1,few,TRBJ2-1
TGTGCCAGTTGGGACAGGGGGTCGACAGATACGCAGTATTTT,CASWDRGSTDTQYF,TRBV19,TRBD1,few,TRBJ2-3